The next 26 T cell receptor beta chains were all read from a single sample in a study of T cell responses to AZD1222 COVID-19 vaccine. Clones were read by immunoSEQ multiplex PCR, and TCRdb kept only the in-frame ones, dropping some. The profile covers some 60,000 clones, with 70% to 90% appearing a single time and 6% to 7.5% taken by the ten largest. The sample was peripheral blood, taken 28 days after the second AZD1222 dose. These receptor sequences come from an adult who received the AZD1222 COVID-19 vaccine.

The rearrangement joins TRBV30 to TRBJ1-5; D is unresolved. Germline assignment: CDR1 GTSNPN and CDR2 SVGIG (reference sequence). V shed 1 base and J shed 7 bases, with 11 bases lying between them. This CDR3 spans 13 amino acids. CDR3 nucleotides: TGTGCCTGGAGTGGTACTAGTGTACAGCCCCAGCATTTT. It codes for CAWSGTSVQPQHF.

This rearrangement joins TRBV6-2 or TRBV6-3 to TRBJ1-5; D is unclear. The CDR3 is 13 residues long. Germline V gene sequence: CDR1 MNHEY, CDR2 SVGEGT. Trimming pared 5 bases from V and 7 bases from J, leaving 12 bases between. CDR3 sequence (DNA): TGTGCCAGCAGTAAGGTCTGGGTACAGCCCCAGCATTTT. It is translated as CASSKVWVQPQHF.

The genes are TRBV5-1 and TRBJ2-2; weak D call: TRBD1 (5 bases). The CDR3 is 16 residues long. V lost 1 base and J 2 bases, leaving 12 bases between the germline ends. Germline V gives CDR1 SGHRS, CDR2 YFSETQ. Written as DNA, the CDR3 is TGCGCCAGCAGCTTGTTACCTACAGGAAACACCGGGGAGCTGTTTTTT. Protein sequence: CASSLLPTGNTGELFF.

The CDR3 bases are TGCAGTGGTCGCCTGGGGGAGGGCTACACCTTC. It encodes CSGRLGEGYTF. The chain uses TRBV20-1 and TRBJ1-2; maybe TRBD1 (5 bases). Germline V gene sequence: CDR1 DFQATT, CDR2 SNEGSKA (reference sequence). The CDR3 contains 11 residues. The V gene lost 7 bases and the J gene lost 8 bases, with 14 bases spanning the gap.

The chain combines TRBV6-5 with TRBJ2-2; D not resolved. This CDR3 has 11 residues. Trimming shortened V by 2 bases and J by 7 bases, and 2 bases separated the two germline ends. In germline, CDR1 is MNHEY, CDR2 SVGAGI. CDR3: CASSYVGELFF. CDR3 bases: TGTGCCAGCAGTTACGTCGGGGAGCTGTTTTTT.

This chain connects TRBV28 to TRBJ1-2; weak D call: TRBD1 (5 bases). The CDR3 is made up of 14 amino acids. Looked up from germline, CDR1 is MDHEN and CDR2 is SYDVKM. Trimming cost V 3 bases and J 1 base, with 9 bases left between them. The DNA for the CDR3 is TGTGCCAGCAGTTTCGGCAGGGTTAACTATGGCTACACCTTC. It encodes CASSFGRVNYGYTF.

This clone was counted a single time. This chain joins TRBV28 and TRBJ1-2; D gene uncertain. Germline V lookup: CDR1 MDHEN, CDR2 SYDVKM. V lost 3 bases and J lost 5, with 7 bases in between. This CDR3 region has 12 residues. This chain's CDR3 is CASSFTEYGYTF. As DNA, the CDR3 is TGTGCCAGCAGTTTTACCGAATATGGCTACACCTTC.

This chain joins TRBV5-1 and TRBJ2-7; D is ambiguous. Germline V lookup: CDR1 SGHRS, CDR2 YFSETQ. The CDR3 has 15 amino acids. The V gene lost 2 bases and the J gene lost 1 base, with 13 bases spanning the gap. This CDR3 is CASSFIPDQSYEQYF. CDR3 nucleotides: TGCGCCAGCAGCTTTATACCGGACCAATCCTACGAGCAGTACTTC. The entire variable domain, with the rest obtained from reference TRBV5-1 and TRBJ2-7, is as follows: KAGVTQTPRYLIKTRGQQVTLSCSPISGHRSVSWYQQTPGQGLQFLFEYFSETQRNKGNFPGRFSGRQFSNSRSEMNVSTLELGDSALYLCASSFIPDQSYEQYFGPGTRLTVT.

This clone was detected a few times. The CDR3 coding sequence is TGCGCCAGCAGCCTGACTAGCGGAAGTTACTACGAGCAGTACTTC. Protein: CASSLTSGSYYEQYF. V and J are TRBV5-1 and TRBJ2-7; 9 positions match TRBD2. Looked up from germline, CDR1 is SGHRS and CDR2 is YFSETQ. The CDR3 loop spans 15 amino acids. With 4 bases clipped from V and 3 bases from J, the junction kept 8 bases outside the gene matches.

This chain connects TRBV5-1 to TRBJ2-4; no clear D gene. CDR3 length: 15 residues. With 4 bases removed from V and 0 bases from J, the gap between germline ends came to 11 bases. The germline V gene has CDR1 SGHRS and CDR2 YFSETQ. The chain's CDR3 is CASSPTLGAKNIQYF. For the CDR3, the DNA is TGCGCCAGCAGCCCGACCCTGGGAGCCAAAAACATTCAGTACTTC. The full variable domain, with the rest looked up from reference TRBV5-1 and TRBJ2-4, is KAGVTQTPRYLIKTRGQQVTLSCSPISGHRSVSWYQQTPGQGLQFLFEYFSETQRNKGNFPGRFSGRQFSNSRSEMNVSTLELGDSALYLCASSPTLGAKNIQYFGAGTRLSVL.

The genes are TRBV6-5 and TRBJ2-1; D uncertain. V lost 5 bases to trimming and J lost 0 bases, with 11 bases between them. This CDR3 is built from 15 residues. CDR1 and CDR2 (germline): MNHEY, SVGAGI. In nucleotides, the CDR3 is TGTGCCAGCAGTCCTGACTGGAGCTCCTACAATGAGCAGTTCTTC. This sequence encodes CASSPDWSSYNEQFF.

The rearrangement joins TRBV11-2 to TRBJ2-5; D is ambiguous. Germline values: CDR1 SGHAT, CDR2 FQNNGV. Trimming cost V 0 bases and J 5 bases, with 10 bases left between them. CDR3 length: 14 residues. The CDR3 sequence: CASSLDRGRETQYF. The CDR3 nucleotides are TGTGCCAGCAGCTTAGATCGAGGAAGGGAGACCCAGTACTTC.

This clone was counted a single time. V and J are TRBV19 and TRBJ2-2; TRBD1 aligns across 7 bases. This CDR3 contains 13 residues. Germline trimming cut 5 bases from V and 5 bases from J; bases unmatched to any gene: 2. Germline V gene sequence: CDR1 LNHDA, CDR2 SQIVND (reference sequence). DNA of the CDR3: TGTGCCAGTAGTTCACAGGGGACCGGGGAGCTGTTTTTT. Its protein is CASSSQGTGELFF.

The chain links TRBV29-1 to TRBJ1-2; D remains ambiguous. Germline V lookup: CDR1 SQVTM, CDR2 ANQGSEA. CDR3 length: 14 amino acids. Between the trimmed V and J ends, which lost 0 bases and 1 base, there was a span of 9 bases. For the CDR3, the DNA is TGCAGCGTTGAAGAGGCGCAGTTTAACTATGGCTACACCTTC. It encodes CSVEEAQFNYGYTF.

DNA of the CDR3: TGTGCCAGCAGCTTGACGGAGACCCAGTACTTC. Translating gives CASSLTETQYF. The gene calls are TRBV5-6 and TRBJ2-5; D not resolved. V gave up 1 base and J gave up 5 bases, with 3 bases separating them. Germline values: CDR1 SGHDT, CDR2 YYEEEE. This CDR3 has 11 amino acids.

This clone came up a few times. This chain uses TRBV30 with TRBJ1-4; a possible D gene is TRBD1 (5 bases). The germline gives CDR1 GTSNPN, CDR2 SVGIG (reference sequence). This CDR3 is built from 14 residues. V lost 2 bases and J lost 8, with 15 bases in between. The chain's CDR3 is CAWSRDLTREKLFF. The CDR3 coding sequence is TGTGCCTGGAGTCGGGACCTGACGAGGGAAAAACTGTTTTTT.

The chain carries TRBV7-9 and TRBJ1-5; no clear D. The CDR3 has 12 residues. V was pared by 5 bases and J by 7 bases, with 9 bases between. Germline CDR1 reads SEHNR; CDR2 reads FQNEAQ (reference sequence). CDR3 residues: CASSQTPQPQHF. DNA for the CDR3: TGTGCCAGCAGCCAGACCCCCCAGCCCCAGCATTTT.

The V gene is TRBV19, the J gene TRBJ2-2; D is possibly TRBD1 (6 bases). V dropped 4 bases and J dropped 3 bases, with 9 bases sitting between them. The CDR3 has 14 residues. CDR1 and CDR2 (germline): LNHDA, SQIVND (reference sequence). CDR3 DNA sequence: TGTGCCAGTAGTAACAGGGAGCACACCGGGGAGCTGTTTTTT. Encoded protein: CASSNREHTGELFF.

The chain uses TRBV28 and TRBJ1-1; no clear D. Deletions cut 5 bases from V and 1 base from J, with 11 bases between. The CDR3 is 14 residues long. Per germline, CDR1 MDHEN and CDR2 SYDVKM. The DNA of the CDR3 is TGTGCCAGCAGTCCCCCCCGCGGGAACACTGAAGCTTTCTTT. It codes for CASSPPRGNTEAFF.

The rearrangement links TRBV5-6 to TRBJ2-6; D remains ambiguous. V lost 4 bases to trimming and J lost 3 bases, with 8 bases between them. This CDR3 spans 14 amino acids. Germline assignment: CDR1 SGHDT and CDR2 YYEEEE. DNA of the CDR3: TGTGCCAGCAGCACATACATTGGGGCCAACGTCCTGACTTTC. Translating it yields CASSTYIGANVLTF.

The V and J genes are TRBV6-5 and TRBJ2-5, with D maybe TRBD2 (5 bases). The CDR3 sequence is 16 residues long. Germline CDR1 is MNHEY and CDR2 is SVGAGI. Trimming pared 0 bases from V and 4 bases from J, leaving 15 bases between. CDR3 coding DNA: TGTGCCAGCAGTTACTCTGGCTCTACTGCGGGAGAGACCCAGTACTTC. It encodes CASSYSGSTAGETQYF.

The chain employs TRBV5-1 and TRBJ2-6, with D perhaps matching TRBD1 or TRBD2 (6 bases each). Germline assignment: CDR1 SGHRS and CDR2 YFSETQ. The CDR3 is made up of 14 amino acids. Trimming took off 0 bases at V and 10 bases at J, with 11 bases between the two ends. The CDR3 DNA reads TGCGCCAGCAGCTTGGCGGGGGCCACAAACGTCCTGACTTTC. This sequence encodes CASSLAGATNVLTF. Combining the CDR3 with reference TRBV5-1 and TRBJ2-6 gives the whole variable domain KAGVTQTPRYLIKTRGQQVTLSCSPISGHRSVSWYQQTPGQGLQFLFEYFSETQRNKGNFPGRFSGRQFSNSRSEMNVSTLELGDSALYLCASSLAGATNVLTFGAGSRLTVL.

For this clone: The same CDR3 arises from other DNA sequences in this sample as well. Here the CDR3 DNA reads TGTGCCAGCAGCCCCGACAGGGGCTATGGCTACACCTTC. Protein sequence: CASSPDRGYGYTF. The chain couples TRBV6-6 to TRBJ1-2, with 8 nucleotides matching TRBD1. The germline CDR1 and CDR2 sequences are MNHNY and SVGAGI (reference sequence). The CDR3 sequence is 13 residues long. Unmatched junction bases numbered 4, after V lost 6 bases and J lost 4 bases.

J is TRBJ1-4 and V is TRBV6-1, with D possibly matching TRBD1 (6 bases). Germline loops: CDR1 MNHNS, CDR2 SASEGT. The ends were cut back, 0 bases at V and 7 bases at J, with 12 bases in the middle. The CDR3 covers 15 residues. The chain's CDR3 is CASSEAAGAFEKLFF. The CDR3 coding sequence is TGTGCCAGCAGTGAAGCGGCAGGGGCGTTTGAAAAACTGTTTTTT.

This chain uses TRBV7-6 with TRBJ2-2; 7 bases are shared with TRBD1. V lost 6 bases and J lost 5; bases outside the gene matches: 3. This CDR3 is built from 13 residues. Germline values: CDR1 SGHVS, CDR2 FNYEAQ. The CDR3 loop reads CASSRQGTGELFF. The CDR3 nucleotides are TGTGCCAGCAGTCGACAGGGAACCGGGGAGCTGTTTTTT.

This clone was recorded a few times. V usage is TRBV5-1 and J usage is TRBJ2-2; TRBD2 agrees at 8 bases. Germline CDR1 SGHRS, CDR2 YFSETQ. Trimming at V came to 7 bases and at J to 0 bases, leaving 2 bases not matched to a gene. The length of the CDR3 is 14 residues. CDR3 protein: CASLAGANTGELFF. DNA for the CDR3: TGCGCCAGCCTAGCGGGCGCGAACACCGGGGAGCTGTTTTTT.